This TCR beta chain was recovered during a study of blood T cells in healthy people across ages (dated by TCRdb to 2014 to 2015). Concerning the study at large: Template switching captured roughly one uniquely barcoded TCR beta cDNA molecule per two T cells in model experiments. Donors of different ages were randomly distributed across sequencing lanes to avoid experimental bias. The donors were divided into four age groups: young (average around 15 years), middle-aged (approximately 41), aged (approximately 59) and long-lived (about 90). Using deep sequencing normalized with unique cDNA molecular identifiers, the study measured how TCR beta repertoire diversity changes with age. For two donors (one aged 18 to 30 and one aged 80 or older), the study analyzed two additional independent replicas of 1 million unique cDNA reads from the same blood draw.

Details on this clonotype: No cognate antigen has been identified for it. No much larger clone is present one base from it, and per-base qualities are unavailable.

Looking up the germline V gene (reference sequence) yields CDR1 LNHNV and CDR2 YYDKDF. V and J are trimmed by 0 bases and 6 bases, and the gene matches miss 2 bases of the junction. The CDR3, from cysteine to phenylalanine, totals 14 residues. Only CDR3 DNA remains: 42 bases, in frame from the first base. Libraries were made using 5' RACE. Sequencing was performed on an Illumina HiSeq 2500. A second PCR of about 6 to 12 cycles was performed with a sample-barcoded 5' primer and a J-beta primer mix. A unique molecular identifier was introduced onto each TCR beta cDNA molecule by a template-switch 5' adaptor carrying 12 random nucleotides. At least 2.5 million CDR3-containing paired-end reads were obtained from each sample. First-strand cDNA synthesis was performed from all RNA using the Mint cDNA synthesis kit, with priming by a TRBC-specific oligonucleotide. After uracil-DNA glycosylase treatment, a first 18-cycle PCR used universal primers M1SS and BC2_uni_R on all cDNA. The authors processed their data as follows. For normalization, 1 million high-quality reads were randomly selected from each sample, with every read carrying a distinct molecular identifier. Reads with shared molecular identifiers were discarded instead of being binned into consensus sequences. MiTCR, with a Q25 quality threshold and the strictest error-elimination algorithm, was used for CDR3 identification, clonotype clustering and error correction. A nonparametric unseen species model with Euler transformation was used to estimate a lower bound on total TCR beta diversity. The public reads were reanalyzed by TCRdb: fastp trimming at Q25, MiXCR alignment, in-frame beta chains only. Every distinct CDR3 protein forms one entry, paired with its most common genes and DNA. The V and J calls reflect TCRdb's pipeline rather than the authors' work. The sample data list about 1 million distinct CDR3 sequences, and under 55% of these were observed just once. The top ten clones comprise approximately 19% of the sample.

Broader findings and caveats from the paper: The CMV infection status of donors was not known, potentially confounding age-related changes in expanded clonotypes. Because profiling used bulk unsorted PBMCs, naive and antigen-experienced compartments could not be compared conclusively. There was a strong correlation between observed TCR beta diversity and the percentage of naive T cells measured by flow cytometry. Total diversity estimates from one million sequenced T cells were considered lower bounds and underestimates. As age increased, observed TCR beta diversity per million T cells dropped in a roughly linear way, and a significant reduction was already evident by age roughly 36. Compared with the aged group, the long-lived group had more naive CD4+ T cells, fewer expanded clones and increased TCR diversity, suggesting age selection.

Donors were around 37 systemically healthy Caucasian individuals from Russia aged roughly 6 to 90 years. Approximately 10 milliliters of peripheral blood were collected from each donor into EDTA-treated Vacutainer tubes. Ficoll-Paque density-gradient centrifugation was used to isolate PBMCs, with at least 6.5 million per sample. Trizol reagent was used to extract total RNA from the PBMCs, yielding at least 5 micrograms per sample. Naive CD45RAhigh/CD27high T cell percentages were measured by flow cytometry on a PBMC aliquot from every donor. Material: blood. This clonotype was sampled from an older woman in good health. The chain employs TRBV15 and TRBJ2-1; TRBD1 aligns with 7 central bases. The nucleotides read TGTGCCACCAGCAGAGAAGGGACAGCCAATGAGCAGTTCTTC. This gives the protein CATSREGTANEQFF.